The 27 T cell receptor beta chains below come from one sample, sequenced in a study of shared clonotypes between healthy human individuals. Assay used: immunoSEQ multiplex PCR; TCRdb lists only in-frame clones, some missing. The data show a few million clones, 85% to 95% seen once. Sequencing input: naive CD4+ T cells from PBMCs. The subset here: CD45RA+ positively selected. The receptors come from a man between 18 and 29 years old in good health. Some clones in this sample may be carry-over from other donors' samples.

The rearrangement uses TRBV25-1 and TRBJ2-1; D ambiguous. Germline CDR1 is MGHDK and CDR2 is SYGVNS. This CDR3 is built from 15 residues. V lost 1 base and J 5 bases, leaving 12 bases between the germline ends. CDR3 DNA sequence: TGTGCCAGCAGTGAATGGGGTCCCAACGACAATGAGCAGTTCTTC. Its protein is CASSEWGPNDNEQFF.

CDR3: CASSLPRPYSREYF. The CDR3 nucleotides read TGCGCCAGCAGCTTGCCCCGTCCCTATAGCAGGGAGTACTTC. This sequence joins TRBV5-1 and TRBJ2-7; TRBD1 might be the D (5 bases). The CDR3 extends over 14 amino acids. Germline-derived CDR1 and CDR2 are SGHRS and YFSETQ. The ends were cut back, 1 base at V and 11 bases at J, with 19 bases in the middle.

This clone was seen a single time. The chain combines TRBV5-1 with TRBJ2-5; a weak D match, TRBD1 (6 bases). The CDR3 has 16 amino acids. CDR1 SGHRS and CDR2 YFSETQ come from the germline V gene. Trimming pared 4 bases from V and 1 base from J, leaving 17 bases between. The CDR3 coding sequence is TGCGCCAGCAGCATTCCGCTTGGACAGATCCAAGAGACCCAGTACTTC. It specifies CASSIPLGQIQETQYF.

This chain joins TRBV11-2 and TRBJ1-2; 10 bases are a match to TRBD1. V gave up 1 base and J gave up 0 bases; unmatched junction bases: 5. Germline lookup yields CDR1 SGHAT and CDR2 FQNNGV. The CDR3 spans 17 residues. CDR3 amino acids: CASSLGRDRGPNYGYTF. DNA of the CDR3: TGTGCCAGCAGCTTAGGCCGGGACAGGGGTCCTAACTATGGCTACACCTTC. Together with reference TRBV11-2 and TRBJ1-2, the CDR3 gives the full variable domain: EAGVAQSPRYKIIEKRQSVAFWCNPISGHATLYWYQQILGQGPKLLIQFQNNGVVDDSQLPKDRFSAERLKGVDSTLKIQPAKLEDSAVYLCASSLGRDRGPNYGYTFGSGTRLTVV.

This chain links TRBV13 with TRBJ2-7; TRBD1 matches at 8 bases. CDR1 is PRHDT, CDR2 FYEKMQ, per germline (reference sequence). V lost 5 bases, J lost 3 bases, and 6 bases stayed unmatched. This CDR3 has 14 residues. In nucleotides, the CDR3 is TGTGCCAGCAGCGAAGGACAGGGTGACTACGAGCAGTACTTC. This codes for CASSEGQGDYEQYF.

In the case of this clone: The sample holds other DNA sequences that translate to the same CDR3. The CDR3 bases are TGTGCCATCAGTGAGTCACGAGGGTCCTACGAGCAGTACTTC. Amino acid sequence: CAISESRGSYEQYF. V gene TRBV10-3 combines with J gene TRBJ2-7; D is perhaps TRBD2 (5 bases). The germline gives CDR1 ENHRY, CDR2 SYGVKD. V was pared by 0 bases and J by 1 base, with 7 bases between. The CDR3 extends over 14 amino acids.

The genes are TRBV6-6 and TRBJ1-1; unclear D gene. CDR3 size: 13 residues. Trimming took off 8 bases at V and 1 base at J, with 11 bases between the two ends. The germline V gene encodes CDR1 MNHNY and CDR2 SVGAGI (reference sequence). CDR3 bases: TGTGCCAGCTCTCCACGCGAGAACACTGAAGCTTTCTTT. The encoded protein is CASSPRENTEAFF.

The chain has TRBV6-5 and TRBJ1-4; TRBD1 agrees at 8 bases. V trimming: 4 bases; J trimming: 7 bases; junction bases outside the gene matches: 8. Germline V gene lookup returns CDR1 MNHEY and CDR2 SVGAGI. The CDR3 consists of 15 residues. The CDR3 DNA follows: TGTGCCAGCAGTTCCGGACAGGGAGGACGTGAAAAACTGTTTTTT. Its protein is CASSSGQGGREKLFF.

The chain couples TRBV7-8 to TRBJ1-1; 7 nucleotides align to TRBD1. The trim removed 4 bases at V and 5 bases at J, leaving 10 bases unmatched. This CDR3 comprises 15 residues. Germline-derived CDR1 and CDR2 are SGHVS and FQNEAQ. Written as DNA, the CDR3 is TGTGCCAGCAGCTATACCTCGACAGGGTTGACTGAAGCTTTCTTT. Residues: CASSYTSTGLTEAFF.

This chain joins TRBV4-2 and TRBJ2-1; 8 bases fit TRBD2. This CDR3 comprises 14 residues. V shed 6 bases, J shed 7 bases, and the junction held 8 bases outside the gene matches. Looked up from germline, CDR1 is LGHNA and CDR2 is YNFKEQ. CDR3 sequence (DNA): TGTGCCAGCAGAGGTAGCGGGATCGGAAATGAGCAGTTCTTC. Translating gives CASRGSGIGNEQFF.

The V and J genes are TRBV27 and TRBJ2-6, with 8 bases aligning to TRBD1. Per the germline V gene, CDR1 is MNHEY and CDR2 is SMNVEV (reference sequence). With V trimmed by 5 bases and J by 2 bases, 2 bases remained unmatched. This CDR3 region has 15 residues. The CDR3 DNA sequence: TGTGCCAGCAGTCCGACAGGGGCTGGGGCCAACGTCCTGACTTTC. Encoded protein: CASSPTGAGANVLTF. Variable domain in full (rest from reference TRBV27 and TRBJ2-6): EAQVTQNPRYLITVTGKKLTVTCSQNMNHEYMSWYRQDPGLGLRQIYYSMNVEVTDKGDVPEGYKVSRKEKRNFPLILESPSPNQTSLYFCASSPTGAGANVLTFGAGSRLTVL.

This chain links TRBV27 with TRBJ2-5; TRBD1 agrees at 11 bases. Germline CDR1 MNHEY, CDR2 SMNVEV (reference sequence). The CDR3 runs to 16 residues. After removal of 6 bases from V and 4 bases from J, the junction contained 10 bases not matched to a gene. CDR3 sequence reads: CASRTLGTGGGETQYF. The CDR3 DNA sequence: TGTGCCAGCAGGACCCTAGGGACAGGGGGGGGAGAGACCCAGTACTTC.

The chain is built from TRBV7-9 and TRBJ1-2, with no clear D. The CDR3 consists of 13 residues. V was clipped by 3 bases and J by 6 bases, with 11 bases between them. The germline V gene encodes CDR1 SEHNR and CDR2 FQNEAQ (reference sequence). CDR3: CASSLEGIHGYTF. The DNA for the CDR3 is TGTGCCAGCAGCTTGGAGGGTATCCATGGCTACACCTTC. Combining the CDR3 with reference TRBV7-9 and TRBJ1-2 gives the whole variable domain DTGVSQNPRHKITKRGQNVTFRCDPISEHNRLYWYRQTLGQGPEFLTYFQNEAQLEKSRLLSDRFSAERPKGSFSTLEIQRTEQGDSAMYLCASSLEGIHGYTFGSGTRLTVV.

The V and J genes are TRBV5-6 and TRBJ2-1; 8 nucleotides align to TRBD1. Trimming at V came to 8 bases and at J to 5 bases, leaving 9 bases not matched to a gene. Germline CDR1 reads SGHDT; CDR2 reads YYEEEE. The CDR3 contains 14 residues. The CDR3 bases are TGTGCCAGTATCTCACAGGGGGTGAACAATGAGCAGTTCTTC. This translates into CASISQGVNNEQFF.

CDR3 in DNA: TGTGCCACCAGCAGGGGAGCGGGACCTGGGGCCAACGTCCTGACTTTC. Amino acid sequence: CATSRGAGPGANVLTF. The chain couples TRBV15 to TRBJ2-6; 7 bases are a match to TRBD2. Germline V lookup: CDR1 LNHNV, CDR2 YYDKDF (reference sequence). After removal of 3 bases from V and 2 bases from J, the junction contained 4 bases not matched to a gene. CDR3 length: 16 amino acids.

The chain carries TRBV29-1 and TRBJ2-1, with no clear D. The CDR3 consists of 15 residues. The V end was cut by 0 bases, the J end by 0 bases, with 9 bases between. CDR1 and CDR2 from the germline V gene are SQVTM and ANQGSEA. This chain's CDR3 is CSVEDPWSSYNEQFF. CDR3 in DNA: TGCAGCGTTGAAGATCCCTGGAGCTCCTACAATGAGCAGTTCTTC.

This chain links TRBV18 with TRBJ1-1, with unresolved D. The CDR3 runs 13 residues. Germline V lookup: CDR1 KGHSH, CDR2 LQKENI. Trimming took off 0 bases at V and 4 bases at J, with 6 bases between the two ends. CDR3 residues: CASSPPFSTEAFF. CDR3 coding DNA: TGTGCCAGCTCACCACCGTTTAGCACTGAAGCTTTCTTT.

The chain links TRBV11-2 to TRBJ2-7; D not certain. Trimming shortened V by 6 bases and J by 0 bases, and 18 bases separated the two germline ends. CDR1 and CDR2 (germline): SGHAT, FQNNGV. The CDR3 loop spans 16 amino acids. For the CDR3, the DNA is TGTGCCAGCAGTCCCCTCTCTAACGGCCGCTCCTACGAGCAGTACTTC. Translating it yields CASSPLSNGRSYEQYF.

Concerning this clone itself: Other DNA sequences of this sample code for an identical CDR3. The chain couples TRBV19 to TRBJ1-5, with D uncertain. Trimming removed 3 bases at V and 0 bases at J, with 6 bases between. CDR1 is LNHDA, CDR2 SQIVND, per germline (reference sequence). The CDR3 is 14 amino acids. CDR3: CASSIGPSNQPQHF. The CDR3 nucleotides read TGTGCCAGTAGTATCGGTCCTAGCAATCAGCCCCAGCATTTT.

Concerning this clone: The sample contains more than one DNA sequence encoding this CDR3. The chain is built from TRBV11-2 and TRBJ2-1; D call uncertain. The CDR3 has 13 residues. Trimming took 0 bases from V and 6 from J, leaving 6 bases between them. CDR1 is SGHAT, CDR2 FQNNGV, per germline. CDR3 protein: CASSLEGLNEQFF. The CDR3 coding sequence is TGTGCCAGCAGCTTAGAGGGTCTCAATGAGCAGTTCTTC. Filled out from reference TRBV11-2 and TRBJ2-1, the complete variable domain reads EAGVAQSPRYKIIEKRQSVAFWCNPISGHATLYWYQQILGQGPKLLIQFQNNGVVDDSQLPKDRFSAERLKGVDSTLKIQPAKLEDSAVYLCASSLEGLNEQFFGPGTRLTVL.

V is TRBV25-1 and J is TRBJ2-1; a possible D gene is TRBD2 (5 bases). The germline V gene has CDR1 MGHDK and CDR2 SYGVNS. V lost 1 base to trimming and J lost 0 bases, with 7 bases between them. The CDR3 length is 15 residues. CDR3 in DNA: TGTGCCAGCAGTGAATTCGAGGGCTCCTACAATGAGCAGTTCTTC. Translation: CASSEFEGSYNEQFF.

The V call is TRBV28, the J call TRBJ1-2; a possible D gene is TRBD1 (6 bases). This CDR3 contains 15 residues. Germline V CDR1 and CDR2: MDHEN, SYDVKM. V was pared by 6 bases and J by 1 base, with 15 bases between. The CDR3: CASSPGGEGNYGYTF. The CDR3 DNA sequence: TGTGCCAGCAGCCCCGGGGGCGAAGGTAACTATGGCTACACCTTC.

This chain uses TRBV18 with TRBJ2-1; possibly TRBD1 for D (5 bases). V lost 4 bases and J 9 bases, leaving 13 bases between the germline ends. The CDR3 has 13 amino acids. CDR1 is KGHSH, CDR2 LQKENI, per germline. In DNA, the CDR3 is TGTGCCAGCTCACGGCAGGGCAGTGGTGAGCAGTTCTTC. Translation gives CASSRQGSGEQFF.

This chain connects TRBV19 to TRBJ1-1; D is undetermined. Germline CDR1 reads LNHDA; CDR2 reads SQIVND (reference sequence). The CDR3 is 14 residues long. Trimming took off 3 bases at V and 1 base at J, with 9 bases between the two ends. The CDR3 sequence is CASSMGVKNTEAFF. The CDR3 bases are TGTGCCAGTAGTATGGGTGTTAAGAACACTGAAGCTTTCTTT.

The V and J genes are TRBV28 and TRBJ1-2, with a weak D call TRBD1 (5 bases). Trimming cost V 10 bases and J 8 bases, with 20 bases left between them. The CDR3 has 13 amino acids. Germline V lookup: CDR1 MDHEN, CDR2 SYDVKM. The CDR3 here is CATLLRGLEGYTF. For the CDR3, the DNA is TGTGCCACCCTCCTAAGGGGATTGGAAGGCTACACCTTC.

This clone has only one observation. The chain uses TRBV27 and TRBJ2-1; D may be TRBD1 (5 bases). Trimming removed 4 bases from V and 2 bases from J, with 12 bases in between. The CDR3 extends over 15 amino acids. Germline-derived CDR1 and CDR2 are MNHEY and SMNVEV (reference sequence). In nucleotides, the CDR3 is TGTGCCAGCAGTTCGAACAGGATCGCCTACAATGAGCAGTTCTTC. It translates to CASSSNRIAYNEQFF.

This chain connects TRBV28 to TRBJ2-2; 10 bases agree with TRBD2. Germline CDR1 MDHEN, CDR2 SYDVKM. The junction had 2 bases not matched to a gene; V was cut back by 4 bases and J by 0 bases. The CDR3 covers 16 residues. The CDR3 region is CASSYGLAANTGELFF. In nucleotides, the CDR3 is TGTGCCAGCAGTTACGGACTAGCGGCGAACACCGGGGAGCTGTTTTTT.